The clone carrying this T cell receptor beta chain was observed a handful of times. Its antigen remains unknown. The data were taken from a study of post-analysis software for immune sequencing data. Findings and limits, study-wide: Among multiple sclerosis patients, normalized Chao1 diversity was significantly below that of controls.

Carried by the TCR beta cDNA libraries were unique molecular identifiers. The authors obtained some 500,000 cDNA molecules from approximately 1 to 10 million T cells. MiXCR, run by TCRdb on the PCR reads, gives a single entry per CDR3 protein. The table lists about 770,000 distinct CDR3 sequences, 40% to 55% of them singletons, with roughly 5.2% in the top ten. This sequence was found in a girl under 18 with multiple sclerosis. Sample: blood.

The chain's CDR3 is CASSFLGYTDTQYF. The CDR3, as DNA: TGTGCCAGCAGTTTCCTGGGGTACACAGATACGCAGTATTTT. The chain combines TRBV12-3 or TRBV12-4 with TRBJ2-3; D gene unclear. This CDR3 contains 14 residues. V was cut by 3 bases and J by 2 bases, with 9 bases left in between.